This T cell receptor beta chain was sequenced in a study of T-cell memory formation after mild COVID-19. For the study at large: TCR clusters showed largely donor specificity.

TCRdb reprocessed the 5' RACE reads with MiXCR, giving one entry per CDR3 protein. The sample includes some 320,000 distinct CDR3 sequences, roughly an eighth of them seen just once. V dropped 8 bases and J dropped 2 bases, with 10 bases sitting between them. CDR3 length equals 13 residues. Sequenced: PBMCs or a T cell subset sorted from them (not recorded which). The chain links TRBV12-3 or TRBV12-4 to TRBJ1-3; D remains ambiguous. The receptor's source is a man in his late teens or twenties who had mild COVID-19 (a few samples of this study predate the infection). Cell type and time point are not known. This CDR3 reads CASPGLAGNTIYF. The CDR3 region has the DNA TGTGCCAGCCCGGGGTTGGCTGGAAACACCATATATTTT.